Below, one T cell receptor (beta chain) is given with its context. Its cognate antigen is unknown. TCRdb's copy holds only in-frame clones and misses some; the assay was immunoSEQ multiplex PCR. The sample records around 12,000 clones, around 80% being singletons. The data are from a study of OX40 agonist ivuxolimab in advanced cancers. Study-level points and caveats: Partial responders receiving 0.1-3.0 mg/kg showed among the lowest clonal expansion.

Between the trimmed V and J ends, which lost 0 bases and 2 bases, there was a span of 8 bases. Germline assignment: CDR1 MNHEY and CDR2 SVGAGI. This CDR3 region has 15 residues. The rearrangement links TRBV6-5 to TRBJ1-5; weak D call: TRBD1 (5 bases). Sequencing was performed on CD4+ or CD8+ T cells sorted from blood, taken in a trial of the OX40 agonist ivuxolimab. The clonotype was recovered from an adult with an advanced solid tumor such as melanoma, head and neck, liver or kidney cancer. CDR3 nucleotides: TGTGCCAGCAGTTACTCGATGGGGGGCAATCAGCCCCAGCATTTT. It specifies CASSYSMGGNQPQHF.